Presented here are 3 T cell receptor beta chains from one specimen sequenced in a study of CD8+ T cells in alopecia areata. Once RNA had been extracted, it was reverse transcribed into cDNA to act as the sequencing template. Method: immunoSEQ multiplex PCR; TCRdb's copy keeps in-frame clones and lacks some. This table holds more than 95,000 clones, around 38% found once. The sequencing sample was made of CD4+ T cells sorted from blood. The receptors stem from a human donor with alopecia areata.

The J gene is TRBJ2-7, the V gene TRBV15; tentatively, D is TRBD2 (6 bases). The CDR3 consists of 13 residues. Germline values: CDR1 LNHNV, CDR2 YYDKDF (reference sequence). The ends were cut back, 2 bases at V and 5 bases at J, with 10 bases in the middle. CDR3 loop: CATSRPPSDEQYF. DNA for the CDR3: TGTGCCACCAGCAGACCCCCTAGCGACGAGCAGTACTTC.

This clone has just one count. The V and J genes are TRBV5-1 and TRBJ2-5, with 8 bases lining up with TRBD1. The junction had 3 bases not matched to a gene; V was cut back by 5 bases and J by 3 bases. There are 13 residues in the CDR3. Germline values: CDR1 SGHRS, CDR2 YFSETQ. The CDR3 nucleotides read TGCGCCAGCAGGGGGACAGGTAAAGAGACCCAGTACTTC. It translates to CASRGTGKETQYF.

This chain connects TRBV27 to TRBJ2-7; 10 bases are shared with TRBD2. There are 17 residues in the CDR3. Germline CDR1 reads MNHEY; CDR2 reads SMNVEV (reference sequence). The J segment lost 1 base and the V segment lost 2 bases, leaving 8 bases of the junction unmatched. The CDR3 region has the DNA TGTGCCAGCAGTTTAGGGGGGCGGACTAGCGGTTCCTACGAGCAGTACTTC. Protein: CASSLGGRTSGSYEQYF.